This T cell receptor beta chain is drawn from a study of shared clonotypes between healthy human individuals. Background on the study: Researchers assigned three CD4 naive, three CD4 memory, two CD8 naive and one CD8 memory plate to each donor.

There are 11 residues in the CDR3. The V gene's germline CDR1 is GTSNPN and CDR2 SVGIG (reference sequence). V gave up 4 bases and J gave up 2 bases, with 5 bases separating them. This clone was recorded only once. Its target is not known. Other DNA sequences in the same sample also yield this CDR3. Only CD45RO-negative cells positively selected for CCR7 counted as naive CD8 cells, so terminally differentiated effector memory CD45RA+ cells were excluded. Healthy HIV-negative adults without recent acute infections or vaccinations served as donors. At a deep level, the assay was run. Profiling relied on immunoSEQ multiplex PCR, and the TCRdb table lists in-frame clones only, not all of them. Counted here are around 2,000,000 clones, about 95% occurring once; the ten biggest clones make up 1% to 1.5%. Study outcomes and limitations: Memory subsets generally showed smaller estimated richness than naive subsets did.

The chain is built from TRBV30 and TRBJ1-1, with unresolved D. What was sequenced was naive CD8+ T cells sorted from blood. The TCR was taken from a man younger than 35 in good health. CDR3 bases: TGTGCCTGGAACCGCAACACTGAAGCTTTCTTT. It specifies CAWNRNTEAFF.